The 10 T cell receptor beta chains below come from one sample, sequenced in a study of regulatory T cells in long-lasting Graves disease. This sample's time point: persistent/refractory GD, antithyroid drugs over 5 years with positive TRAb. Scientists built the TCR library using RNA that was extracted from PBMCs. Through Arm-PCR of CDR3 regions and iRepertoire HTBI primers, TCR beta libraries were built. TCRdb re-called the multiplex PCR reads through MiXCR, storing one row per CDR3 protein. The repertoire holds approximately 400,000 distinct CDR3 sequences, with 20% to 25% as singletons. The sequenced sample was peripheral blood mononuclear cells (PBMCs), obtained when the disease was refractory, from a patient treated with antithyroid drugs. The receptor set was obtained from a woman aged 40 to 55 with Graves disease.

The chain is built from TRBV11-2 and TRBJ1-2; the D is unclear. The CDR3 is made up of 15 amino acids. Between the trimmed V and J ends, which lost 5 bases and 6 bases, there was a span of 19 bases. The germline CDR1 and CDR2 sequences are SGHAT and FQNNGV. This CDR3 reads CASSPPPTQANGYTF. The CDR3 bases are TGTGCCAGCAGCCCCCCGCCTACCCAGGCCAATGGCTACACCTTC.

This chain connects TRBV6-1 to TRBJ1-2; TRBD1 matches at 10 bases. The CDR3 totals 13 residues. Trimming removed 4 bases from V and 8 bases from J; junction bases left unmatched: 4. Looked up from germline, CDR1 is MNHNS and CDR2 is SASEGT. The CDR3 bases are TGTGCCAGCAGTGGACAGGGGGCGCTCGGCTACACCTTC. As protein: CASSGQGALGYTF.

Many counts were recorded for this clonotype. One junction end does not reproduce the germline sequence, and a read error may be involved. V and J are TRBV7-8 and TRBJ2-5, with D perhaps matching TRBD2 (6 bases). Germline loops: CDR1 SGHVS, CDR2 FQNEAQ. The CDR3 covers 13 residues. In DNA form, the CDR3 reads TGTGCCAGCAGCCTAGCGTTCCAAGAGACCCAGTACTTC. It specifies CASSLAFQETQYF.

Concerning this clonotype: A much more abundant neighbour one base away suggests this may be a read error. The rearrangement joins TRBV28 to TRBJ1-3, with TRBD1 matching 8 bases. The CDR3 contains 15 residues. Looked up from germline, CDR1 is MDHEN and CDR2 is SYDVKM. The ends lost 5 bases at V and 5 bases at J; junction bases unmatched: 8. This CDR3 is CASSPQGASRNTIYF. The CDR3 nucleotides are TGTGCCAGCAGTCCCCAGGGGGCCTCACGAAACACCATATATTTT.

The genes are TRBV6-1 and TRBJ1-3; D not resolved. Germline CDR1 MNHNS, CDR2 SASEGT. Trimming left V 5 bases short and J 0 bases short, with 11 bases between. CDR3 size: 15 residues. The CDR3 bases are TGTGCCAGCAGTCCCATAGGATCCTCTGGAAACACCATATATTTT. Its translation: CASSPIGSSGNTIYF.

This clonotype was seen at least ten times. This chain links TRBV28 with TRBJ1-1; D remains unclear. Germline V gene data show CDR1 as MDHEN and CDR2 as SYDVKM. The CDR3 covers 15 residues. V was shortened by 3 bases and J by 1 base, with 12 bases between the two germline ends. The CDR3 loop reads CASSFSGSENTEAFF. The CDR3 DNA reads as TGTGCCAGCAGTTTCTCGGGGAGTGAGAACACTGAAGCTTTCTTT.

Ten or more counts support this clonotype. The chain has TRBV11-1 and TRBJ2-7; no definite D call. The germline CDR1 and CDR2 sequences are SGHAT and FQDESV (reference sequence). With 2 bases removed from V and 3 bases from J, the gap between germline ends came to 14 bases. This CDR3 spans 15 amino acids. CDR3 sequence: CASSLSGSLRYEQYF. For the CDR3, the DNA is TGTGCCAGCAGCTTATCGGGTAGCTTACGCTACGAGCAGTACTTC.

This clonotype has more than one count but fewer than ten. The chain joins TRBV28 to TRBJ2-1, with 10 bases identical to TRBD2. The CDR3 consists of 15 residues. Germline CDR1 is MDHEN and CDR2 is SYDVKM. Unmatched junction bases numbered 6, after V lost 3 bases and J lost 7 bases. The chain's CDR3 is CASSFLAGDWNEQFF. CDR3 sequence (DNA): TGTGCCAGCAGTTTTCTAGCGGGAGATTGGAATGAGCAGTTCTTC.

At least ten counts were recorded for this clonotype. The V gene is TRBV27, the J gene TRBJ1-5, with D uncertain. Trimming stripped 6 bases from V and 3 bases from J, with 9 bases between. Germline V CDR1 and CDR2: MNHEY, SMNVEV (reference sequence). CDR3 length equals 13 residues. The CDR3 sequence: CASSSRLNQPQHF. DNA for the CDR3: TGTGCCAGCAGCTCCCGGCTCAATCAGCCCCAGCATTTT.

The chain combines TRBV11-2 with TRBJ2-1, with 8 bases aligning to TRBD2. V lost 5 bases, J lost 0 bases, and 6 bases stayed unmatched. This CDR3 region has 16 residues. Germline CDR1 and CDR2: SGHAT and FQNNGV. The CDR3 spells CASSPTLAGSYNEQFF. The CDR3 bases are TGTGCCAGCAGCCCGACTCTAGCGGGCTCCTACAATGAGCAGTTCTTC.